This T cell receptor (beta chain) was retrieved from a study of Tregs in tolerant kidney transplant recipients. Study conclusions and caveats: No direct test of biological reproducibility was done here.

In the case of this clone: The target antigen is unknown.

Mixed chimerism was transient after nonmyeloablative marrow transplants from related graft donors. Thawed PBMCs were FACS-sorted into unstimulated CD4+CD25+CD127- regulatory T cells, CD4+CD25- non-regulatory cells, CD4 and CD8 cells. Germline V lookup: CDR1 SGHNT, CDR2 YYREEE (reference sequence). This CDR3 has 14 amino acids. V lost 5 bases, J lost 3 bases, and 14 bases lay in between. Profiled with immunoSEQ multiplex PCR; TCRdb holds only in-frame clones, not every one. The data show tens of thousands of clones, with roughly 93% seen just once and 1.6% held by the top ten. The TCR originated in a human patient who received a combined kidney and bone marrow transplant. Some of these T cells may belong to the graft donor. The chain is built from TRBV5-4 and TRBJ1-1, with a weak D call TRBD1 (5 bases). Material: CD4+ T cells from blood (PBMCs), obtained 12 months after the transplant. The CDR3: CASSWERGDTEAFF. DNA for the CDR3: TGTGCCAGCAGTTGGGAGCGGGGGGACACTGAAGCTTTCTTT.